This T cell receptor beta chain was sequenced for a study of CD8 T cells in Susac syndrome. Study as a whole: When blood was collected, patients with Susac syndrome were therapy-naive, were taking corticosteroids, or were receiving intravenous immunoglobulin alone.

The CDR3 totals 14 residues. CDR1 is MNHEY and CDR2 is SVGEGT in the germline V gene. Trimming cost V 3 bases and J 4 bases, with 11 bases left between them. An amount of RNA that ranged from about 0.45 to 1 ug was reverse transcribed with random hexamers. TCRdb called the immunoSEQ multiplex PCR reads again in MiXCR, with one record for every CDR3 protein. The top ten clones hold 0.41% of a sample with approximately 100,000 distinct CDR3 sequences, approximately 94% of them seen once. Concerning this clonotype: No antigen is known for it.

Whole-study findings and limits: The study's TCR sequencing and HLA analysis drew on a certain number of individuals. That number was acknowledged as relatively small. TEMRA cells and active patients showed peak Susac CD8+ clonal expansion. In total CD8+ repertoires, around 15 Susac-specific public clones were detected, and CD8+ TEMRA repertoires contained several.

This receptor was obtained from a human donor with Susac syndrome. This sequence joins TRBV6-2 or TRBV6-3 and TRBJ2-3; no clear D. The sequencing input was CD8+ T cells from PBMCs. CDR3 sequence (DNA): TGTGCCAGCAGTTATGTGGGGTGGTCAGATACGCAGTATTTT. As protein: CASSYVGWSDTQYF.